This T cell receptor (beta chain) was profiled in a study of cytomegalovirus exposure and HLA in healthy donors. Overall study results and limits: Reportedly, fewer N-insertions than the roughly 690-donor mean appeared in an Asian-associated ancestry cluster in a later analysis. There were 150 to 200 TCR beta chains listed as cytomegalovirus-associated.

13 Jbeta primers and 60 Vbeta primers were used for the PCR. Some clones are missing from TCRdb's copy, which holds only in-frame ones; the method was immunoSEQ multiplex PCR. The data show about 140,000 clones, about 80% seen once. Per germline, CDR1 MDHEN and CDR2 SYDVKM. This CDR3 has 12 residues. V gave up 6 bases and J gave up 6 bases; unmatched junction bases: 4. The donors, nominally healthy at sampling, likely had unrecorded immune exposures. This clone showed up just once. Its specificity is unknown. The chain is built from TRBV28 and TRBJ1-2, with 7 bases that match TRBD1. The TCR originated in a male donor in good health and CMV-seronegative. What was sequenced was PBMCs. CDR3 residues: CASSDRVHGYTF. The DNA of the CDR3 is TGTGCCAGCAGCGACAGGGTCCATGGCTACACCTTC.